This T cell receptor beta chain was obtained from a study of glioma-infiltrating T cells. This clonotype was observed a few times. Its target is not known. With V trimmed by 9 bases and J by 4 bases, 7 bases remained unmatched. Germline CDR1 and CDR2: ENHRY and SYGVKD. The CDR3 has 13 amino acids. Study results and limitations: CDR3 overlap between tissue and blood was very small. Tissue-blood divergence was below expectation in non-neoplastic patients, above in gliomas.

Amplification of TCR alpha and beta CDR3 regions from RNA used iRepertoire nested multiplex PCR. For one-step reverse transcription and amplification, 100-400 ng of tissue mRNA or PBMC total RNA was used. Each CDR3 protein is one row after TCRdb ran MiXCR on the multiplex PCR reads. The sample gives more than 20,000 distinct CDR3 sequences, roughly 24% of which show up once; about an eighth is in the top ten. V is TRBV10-3 and J is TRBJ2-5; 8 nucleotides line up with TRBD1. The sequence derives from a human donor with low-grade glioma or glioblastoma, undergoing nonglioma brain surgery, or in good health (not recorded which). Material for sequencing was glioma tissue, nonneoplastic brain tissue, or PBMCs (not recorded which). CDR3 in DNA: TGTGCCATAAGTCAGGGGGCGGGAGAGACCCAGTACTTC. This encodes CAISQGAGETQYF.